This T cell receptor (beta chain) was retrieved from a study of tumor-infiltrating lymphocytes in primary liver carcinoma. Whole-study findings and limits: Among the pair types, tumor region pairs showed more overlap than tumor-adjacent and tumor-blood pairs.

In this sample, this clonotype turned up many times. No antigen is known for it. Investigators took RNA and DNA out together from 20-30 mg of unsorted bulk tissue. Primary liver carcinomas in the patients were surgically resected. Chronic HBV infection was present in the patients, who were treatment-naive. Total RNA (approximately 500 ng) served as template for TCR beta cDNA synthesis primed by a constant-region primer. ARM-PCR was slightly modified, and three nested multiplex PCR rounds with it gave rise to the TCR beta libraries. MiXCR, applied by TCRdb to the multiplex PCR reads, yields one record per CDR3 protein. The table shows tens of thousands of distinct CDR3 sequences, with approximately 82% occurring only once. This receptor was taken from a woman aged 25 to 39 with primary liver carcinoma and hepatitis B virus infection. Sequencing input: tumor-adjacent normal liver tissue.

The chain's CDR3 is CASTRAPYNEQFF. The CDR3 bases are TGTGCCAGCACCAGAGCGCCATACAATGAGCAGTTCTTC. The chain recombines TRBV6-2 or TRBV6-3 with TRBJ2-1; D remains unclear. This CDR3 has 13 residues. V was cut by 7 bases and J by 4 bases, with 11 bases left in between. Germline lookup yields CDR1 MNHEY and CDR2 SVGEGT.